This record looks at one TCR beta chain sequence and its context. The sample originates from a study of shared clonotypes between healthy human individuals. CD45RO negativity and positive selection for CCR7 defined naive CD8 cells, a population that excluded terminally differentiated effector memory CD45RA+ cells. CDR3 size: 15 residues. Deletions cut 0 bases from V and 9 bases from J, with 16 bases between. The germline gives CDR1 SGHDT, CDR2 YYEEEE. The data were produced by immunoSEQ multiplex PCR, yet TCRdb's version contains in-frame clones alone and is incomplete. The sample contains around 640,000 clones, about 95% of which appear only once.

V gene TRBV5-6 combines with J gene TRBJ2-1, with D hard to call. The receptor was isolated from a young woman in good health. Sequenced input: naive CD8+ T cells sorted from blood. CDR3 in amino acids: CASSLGLQSSFEQFF. The CDR3 DNA is TGTGCCAGCAGCTTGGGACTCCAAAGTAGCTTTGAGCAGTTCTTC. Filled out from reference TRBV5-6 and TRBJ2-1, the complete variable domain reads DAGVTQSPTHLIKTRGQQVTLRCSPKSGHDTVSWYQQALGQGPQFIFQYYEEEERQRGNFPDRFSGHQFPNYSSELNVNALLLGDSALYLCASSLGLQSSFEQFFGPGTRLTVL.